This T cell receptor (beta chain) was profiled in a study of T cells in Graves' hyperthyroidism and ophthalmopathy. V dropped 6 bases and J dropped 6 bases, with 20 bases sitting between them. CDR3 size: 15 residues. Germline loops: CDR1 SNHLY, CDR2 FYNNEI. This clonotype was recorded at least ten times. Antigen: not known. Points from the study as a whole: In blood, most of the thyroid clonotypes expanded above 0.001 were also present.

RNA transcripts yielded amplified TCR beta CDR3 regions. First-round RT-PCR of the TCR CDR3 relied on the HTBI primer set. TCRdb re-analysed the multiplex PCR reads in MiXCR, keeping a single row per CDR3 protein. The profile shows a few hundred thousand distinct CDR3 sequences, over 15% of them singletons. The sequence came from an older woman with Graves' ophthalmopathy. The rearrangement joins TRBV2 to TRBJ1-1, with TRBD1 as a possible D gene (6 bases). The sample comprised blood. The CDR3 region has the DNA TGTGCCAGCAGAGGTACGGTTGGGGGGGCCGCTGAAGCTTTCTTT. Protein: CASRGTVGGAAEAFF. Based on the CDR3 plus reference TRBV2 and TRBJ1-1, the full variable domain is EPEVTQTPSHQVTQMGQEVILRCVPISNHLYFYWYRQILGQKVEFLVSFYNNEISEKSEIFDDQFSVERPDGSNFTLKIRSTKLEDSAMYFCASRGTVGGAAEAFFGQGTRLTVV.